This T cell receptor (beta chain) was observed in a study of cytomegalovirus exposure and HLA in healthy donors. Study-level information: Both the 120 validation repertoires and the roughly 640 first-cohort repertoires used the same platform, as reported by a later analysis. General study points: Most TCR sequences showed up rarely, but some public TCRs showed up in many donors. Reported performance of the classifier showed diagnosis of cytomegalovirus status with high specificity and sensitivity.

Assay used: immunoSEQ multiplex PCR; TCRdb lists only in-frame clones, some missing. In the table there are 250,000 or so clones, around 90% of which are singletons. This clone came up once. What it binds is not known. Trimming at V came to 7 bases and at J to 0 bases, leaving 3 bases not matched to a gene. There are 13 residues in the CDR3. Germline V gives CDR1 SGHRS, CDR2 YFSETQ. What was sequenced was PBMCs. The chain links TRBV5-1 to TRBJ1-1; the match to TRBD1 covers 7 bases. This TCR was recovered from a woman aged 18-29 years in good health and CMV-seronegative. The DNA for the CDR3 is TGCGCCAGCGCGGGACAGATGAACACTGAAGCTTTCTTT. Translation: CASAGQMNTEAFF.